The clone carrying this T cell receptor (beta chain) was recorded once. Repertoires were generated with immunoSEQ multiplex PCR, while TCRdb's copy carries only in-frame clones and drops some. This table has about 89,000 clones, roughly 80% appearing once. The CDR3 has 14 residues. The germline V gene has CDR1 SGHNT and CDR2 YYREEE (reference sequence). Unmatched junction bases numbered 3, after V lost 0 bases and J lost 4 bases. The entry originates in a study of blood T cell repertoires in COVID-19. At the level of the study: Acute and convalescent COVID-19 samples came from the United States, Italy and Spain. Sources were T cells, B-cell-depleted T cells, or PBMCs; the material itself was cDNA or gDNA.

The TCR comes from a man aged 70 or older with COVID-19, enrolled during active disease. The specimen sequenced was peripheral blood. V is TRBV5-4 and J is TRBJ1-1; TRBD1 matches 7 bases. The CDR3 DNA reads as TGTGCCAGCAGCTTGGCGACAGGGATCACTGAAGCTTTCTTT. This encodes CASSLATGITEAFF. Looking up the rest from reference TRBV5-4 and TRBJ1-1 gives the full variable domain: ETGVTQSPTHLIKTRGQQVTLRCSSQSGHNTVSWYQQALGQGPQFIFQYYREEENGRGNFPPRFSGLQFPNYSSELNVNALELDDSALYLCASSLATGITEAFFGQGTRLTVV.